The clone carrying this T cell receptor beta chain was detected only a few times. The entry originates in a study of control samples from healthy donors and cancer patients. Germline V lookup: CDR1 SEHNR, CDR2 FQNEAQ (reference sequence). This CDR3 region has 17 residues. V trimming: 5 bases; J trimming: 0 bases; junction bases outside the gene matches: 11. Assay used: immunoSEQ multiplex PCR; TCRdb lists only in-frame clones, some missing. Here the sample spans 95,000 to 100,000 clones, 85% to 90% being singletons. V gene TRBV7-9 combines with J gene TRBJ1-1; 8 nucleotides agree with TRBD1. The sample taken for sequencing was blood. The source is a man aged 30 to 45 in good health. CDR3 nucleotide sequence: TGTGCCAGCAGCCCCCGAGGGACAGGCGGCATGAACACTGAAGCTTTCTTT. It encodes CASSPRGTGGMNTEAFF. Full variable domain (missing parts from reference TRBV7-9 and TRBJ1-1): DTGVSQNPRHKITKRGQNVTFRCDPISEHNRLYWYRQTLGQGPEFLTYFQNEAQLEKSRLLSDRFSAERPKGSFSTLEIQRTEQGDSAMYLCASSPRGTGGMNTEAFFGQGTRLTVV.